The rows below give T cell receptor beta chains drawn from one sample of a study of blood T cell repertoires in COVID-19. Sequencing was performed with immunoSEQ multiplex PCR; in TCRdb, only in-frame clones are kept and a portion is missing. The profile covers over 150,000 clones, with 65% to 80% appearing a single time and under 20% taken by the ten largest. Specimen: PBMCs or T cells enriched from blood (not recorded which). These receptors all stem from a woman aged 65 to 85 in a cohort exposed to, infected with or recovered from COVID-19 (not recorded which). Each CDR3 is given with its conserved first and last residue. A D gene is named only where the DNA matches it firmly. Clone size is shown for a subset of rows, as once, few, many or a class of expanded clone.

D	V	J	size	DNA	CDR3
-	TRBV12-5	TRBJ1-4	-	TGTGCTAGTTCATCCACATCACAGGGTGAAAAACTGTTTTTT	CASSSTSQGEKLFF
-	TRBV2	TRBJ2-1	once	TGTGCCAGCAGCGCTACTATGTCCGGTGAGCAGTTCTTC	CASSATMSGEQFF
-	TRBV6-1	TRBJ2-7	-	TGTGCCAGCAGTGCAGCGCAGGGCTCCTACGAGCAGTACTTC	CASSAAQGSYEQYF
-	TRBV12-5	TRBJ2-3	-	TGTGCTAGTGGTGCGGGACGGCGCACAGATACGCAGTATTTT	CASGAGRRTDTQYF
-	TRBV6-1	TRBJ2-6	-	TGTGCCAGCAGTGGGCAGAGGGCACAGAGGGCCAACGTCCTGACTTTC	CASSGQRAQRANVLTF
-	TRBV27	TRBJ2-7	few	TGTGCCAGCAGTTTGGCGGGAACCTACGAGCAGTACTTC	CASSLAGTYEQYF
TRBD2	TRBV5-8	TRBJ2-1	few	TGTGCCAGCAGCCTCTCTACTTCTAGCGGCCTCTACAATGAGCAGTTCTTC	CASSLSTSSGLYNEQFF
-	TRBV3-1/TRBV3-2	TRBJ2-1	-	TGTGCCAGCAGCGACAGGACCACCAGCTCCTACAATGAGCAGTTCTTC	CASSDRTTSSYNEQFF
TRBD1	TRBV28	TRBJ1-3	-	TGTGCCAGCACCCCCGGCACAGGGGTGTTCGGAAACACCATATATTTT	CASTPGTGVFGNTIYF
-	TRBV19	TRBJ1-1	-	TGTGCCAGTAGTTATTCGGGGGTGAACACTGAAGCTTTCTTT	CASSYSGVNTEAFF
-	TRBV7-2	TRBJ1-1	-	TGTGCCAGCAGCTTAGGCCGGTCGGGCACTGAAGCTTTCTTT	CASSLGRSGTEAFF
TRBD2	TRBV27	TRBJ2-1	few	TGTGCCAGCAGGACTAGCGGGGAGAACAATGAGCAGTTCTTC	CASRTSGENNEQFF
TRBD1	TRBV10-3	TRBJ1-1	-	TGTGCCATCAGTATGGGACAGGGTCAAACTGAAGCTTTCTTT	CAISMGQGQTEAFF
TRBD1	TRBV5-1	TRBJ2-5	-	TGCGCCAGCAGCTTGCAGGGGGTCCAAGAGACCCAGTACTTC	CASSLQGVQETQYF
-	TRBV7-2	TRBJ2-1	-	TGTGCCAGCAGCTTTGTTCCAGGGGATTCCTACAATGAGCAGTTCTTC	CASSFVPGDSYNEQFF
TRBD2	TRBV3-1/TRBV3-2	TRBJ2-7	-	TGTGCCAGCAGCCAGGGACTAGCGGCCCCCTACGAGCAGTACTTC	CASSQGLAAPYEQYF
-	TRBV10-3	TRBJ2-7	once	TGTGCCGCAAGGAGCCACGACAGTTCGGCCTACGAGCAGTACTTC	CAARSHDSSAYEQYF
TRBD2	TRBV6-2/TRBV6-3	TRBJ2-7	-	TGTGCCAGCAGTTTTTCCCTCCCGACGGGAGGGATACCCGGGGGGACCTACGAGCAGTACTTC	CASSFSLPTGGIPGGTYEQYF
TRBD1	TRBV27	TRBJ1-4	-	TGTGCCAGCAGTCCGGGACAGGCGCTTAATGAAAAACTGTTTTTT	CASSPGQALNEKLFF
TRBD1	TRBV5-6	TRBJ1-4	-	TGTGCCAGCAGCACCCGGACAGGGTTGAATGAAAAACTGTTTTTT	CASSTRTGLNEKLFF
TRBD1	TRBV28	TRBJ2-5	-	TGTGCCAGCAGTTCCCCCGGGACAGGGGAGACCCAGTACTTC	CASSSPGTGETQYF
-	TRBV7-3	TRBJ1-1	-	TGTGCCAGCAGCCCCTACAGGAGAGTGAACACTGAAGCTTTCTTT	CASSPYRRVNTEAFF
-	TRBV18	TRBJ1-4	-	TGTGCCAGCTCAGGGTTGGGTAGGAGTAATGAAAAACTGTTTTTT	CASSGLGRSNEKLFF
TRBD1	TRBV18	TRBJ1-2	few	TGTGCCAGCTCACCACGGACAGGAGAAGATGGCTACACCTTC	CASSPRTGEDGYTF
-	TRBV7-9	TRBJ2-5	-	TGTGCCAGCAGCTTATACTCGGGAGCCACAGAGACCCAGTACTTC	CASSLYSGATETQYF
TRBD1	TRBV6-5	TRBJ1-1	-	TGTGCCAGCAGTCGGGGACAGGCAAACACTGAAGCTTTCTTT	CASSRGQANTEAFF
TRBD1	TRBV3-1/TRBV3-2	TRBJ1-6	-	TGTGCCAGCAGCCAGGGGACAGGGTGGGATTCACCCCTCCACTTT	CASSQGTGWDSPLHF
-	TRBV5-1	TRBJ1-1	-	TGCGCCAGCAGCTTTTTGACCGGGATGATAGGCGGGCGAGCTTTCTTT	CASSFLTGMIGGRAFF
TRBD1	TRBV18	TRBJ2-2	-	TGTGCCAGCTCACCGGGACAGGCCGGGGAGCTGTTTTTT	CASSPGQAGELFF
TRBD1	TRBV28	TRBJ1-5	-	TGTGCCAGCAGTTTGGGACAGGGCGGCAATCAGCCCCAGCATTTT	CASSLGQGGNQPQHF
TRBD1	TRBV7-2	TRBJ2-3	-	TGTGCCAGCAGCTTAGCGCCGGGCAGGGGGCAAGATACGCAGTATTTT	CASSLAPGRGQDTQYF
TRBD2	TRBV28	TRBJ2-5	-	TGTGCCAGCACCGTTATTCCGGGACTAGCGGGACGGACCGCAGAGGAGACCCAGTACTTC	CASTVIPGLAGRTAEETQYF
-	TRBV6-5	TRBJ1-6	-	TGTGCCAGCACTAAGACAGACTATAATTCACCCCTCCACTTT	CASTKTDYNSPLHF
-	TRBV14	TRBJ2-7	-	TGTGCCAGCAGCCAAGGAATCTACTACGAGCAGTACTTC	CASSQGIYYEQYF
-	TRBV5-1	TRBJ1-1	many	TGCGCCAGCAAGGACAGCAAATCGGGGAACACTGAAGCTTTCTTT	CASKDSKSGNTEAFF
-	TRBV19	TRBJ1-3	-	TGTGCCAGTAGTAGGGGCGGCTCTGGAAACACCATATATTTT	CASSRGGSGNTIYF
-	TRBV20-1	TRBJ2-3	-	TGCAGTGCCCCTAGGGATACGCAGTATTTT	CSAPRDTQYF